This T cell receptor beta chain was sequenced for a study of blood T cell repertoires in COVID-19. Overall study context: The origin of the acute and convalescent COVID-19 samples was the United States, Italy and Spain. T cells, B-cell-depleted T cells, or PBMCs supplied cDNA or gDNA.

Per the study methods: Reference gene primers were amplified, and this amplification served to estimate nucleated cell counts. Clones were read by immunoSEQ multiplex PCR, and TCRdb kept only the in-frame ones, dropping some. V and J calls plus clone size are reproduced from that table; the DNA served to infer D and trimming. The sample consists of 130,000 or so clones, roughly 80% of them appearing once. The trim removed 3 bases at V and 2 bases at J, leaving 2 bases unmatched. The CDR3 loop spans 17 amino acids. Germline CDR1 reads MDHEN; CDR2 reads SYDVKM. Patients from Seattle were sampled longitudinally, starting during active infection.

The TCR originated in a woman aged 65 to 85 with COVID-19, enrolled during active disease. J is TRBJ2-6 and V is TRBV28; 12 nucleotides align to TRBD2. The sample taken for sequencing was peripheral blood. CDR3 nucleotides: TGTGCCAGCAGTTTTCTAGCGGGGGGGCCTGGGGCCAACGTCCTGACTTTC. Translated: CASSFLAGGPGANVLTF.